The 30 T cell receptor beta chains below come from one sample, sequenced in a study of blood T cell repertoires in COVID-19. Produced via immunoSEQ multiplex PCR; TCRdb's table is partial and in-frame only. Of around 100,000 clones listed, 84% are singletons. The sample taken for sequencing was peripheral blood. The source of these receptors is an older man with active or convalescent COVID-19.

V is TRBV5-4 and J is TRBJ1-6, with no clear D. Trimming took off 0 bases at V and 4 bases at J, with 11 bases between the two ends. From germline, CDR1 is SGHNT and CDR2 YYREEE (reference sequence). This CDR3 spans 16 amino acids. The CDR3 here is CASSLEGGEYNSPLHF. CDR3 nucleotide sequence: TGTGCCAGCAGCTTGGAGGGAGGAGAGTATAATTCACCCCTCCACTTT.

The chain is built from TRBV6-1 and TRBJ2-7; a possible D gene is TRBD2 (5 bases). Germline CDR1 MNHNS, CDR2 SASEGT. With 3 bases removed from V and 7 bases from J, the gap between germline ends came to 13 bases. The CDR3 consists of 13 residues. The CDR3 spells CASSERSSGEQYF. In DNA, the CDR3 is TGTGCCAGCAGTGAGAGGTCCTCGGGAGAGCAGTACTTC.

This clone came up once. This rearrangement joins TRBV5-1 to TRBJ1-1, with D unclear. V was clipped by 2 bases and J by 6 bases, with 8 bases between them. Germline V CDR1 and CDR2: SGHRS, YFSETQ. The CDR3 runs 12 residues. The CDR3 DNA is TGCGCCAGCAGCTTACCAGCGGCTGAAGCTTTCTTT. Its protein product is CASSLPAAEAFF.

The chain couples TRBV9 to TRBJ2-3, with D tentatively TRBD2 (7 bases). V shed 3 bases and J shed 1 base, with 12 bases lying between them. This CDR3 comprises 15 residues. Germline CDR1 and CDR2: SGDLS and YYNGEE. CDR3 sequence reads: CASSARGAGTDTQYF. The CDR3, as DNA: TGTGCCAGCAGCGCCCGGGGGGCTGGCACAGATACGCAGTATTTT.

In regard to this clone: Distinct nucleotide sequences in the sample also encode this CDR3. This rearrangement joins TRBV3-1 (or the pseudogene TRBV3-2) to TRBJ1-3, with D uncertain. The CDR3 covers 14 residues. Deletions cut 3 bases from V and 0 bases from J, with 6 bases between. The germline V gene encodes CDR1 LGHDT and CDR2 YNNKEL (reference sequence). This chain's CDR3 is CASSQVSSGNTIYF. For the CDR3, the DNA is TGTGCCAGCAGCCAGGTGAGCTCTGGAAACACCATATATTTT.

In DNA form, the CDR3 reads TGTGCCAGCAGCTTGGAATATAGCAATCAGCCCCAGCATTTT. Translated, it gives CASSLEYSNQPQHF. This chain joins TRBV5-5 and TRBJ1-5; D remains ambiguous. The CDR3 spans 14 residues. Trimming shortened V by 0 bases and J by 0 bases, and 4 bases separated the two germline ends. Germline V gene lookup returns CDR1 SGHKS and CDR2 YYEKEE (reference sequence).

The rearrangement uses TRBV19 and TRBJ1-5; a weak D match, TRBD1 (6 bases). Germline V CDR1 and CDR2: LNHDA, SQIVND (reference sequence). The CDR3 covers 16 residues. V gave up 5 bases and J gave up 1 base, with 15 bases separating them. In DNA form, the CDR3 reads TGTGCCAGTAGTCCACAGCAGGGGTGGAGCAATCAGCCCCAGCATTTT. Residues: CASSPQQGWSNQPQHF.

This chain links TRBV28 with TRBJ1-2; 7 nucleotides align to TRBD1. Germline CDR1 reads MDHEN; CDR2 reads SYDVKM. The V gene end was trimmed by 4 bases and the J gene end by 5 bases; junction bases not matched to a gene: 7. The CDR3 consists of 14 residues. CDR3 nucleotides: TGTGCCAGCAGTTACCCGGGACAGAGGTATGGCTACACCTTC. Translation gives CASSYPGQRYGYTF.

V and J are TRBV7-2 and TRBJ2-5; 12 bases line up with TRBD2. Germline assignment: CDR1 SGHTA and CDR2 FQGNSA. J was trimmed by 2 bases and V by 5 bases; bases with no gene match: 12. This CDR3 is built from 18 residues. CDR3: CASSAGASGGAGQETQYF. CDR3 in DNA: TGTGCCAGCAGCGCAGGGGCTAGCGGGGGGGCCGGGCAAGAGACCCAGTACTTC.

The CDR3 is CASRRNTGELFF. The CDR3 DNA reads TGTGCCAGCAGGCGAAACACCGGGGAGCTGTTTTTT. The chain couples TRBV12-3 or TRBV12-4 to TRBJ2-2; D unclear. The CDR3 extends over 12 amino acids. V lost 6 bases and J lost 2, with 4 bases in between.

Written as DNA, the CDR3 is TGTGCCAGCTCACCACCGCTGAGCACTGAAGCTTTCTTT. It codes for CASSPPLSTEAFF. This chain links TRBV18 with TRBJ1-1; D gene ambiguous. The ends were cut back, 0 bases at V and 4 bases at J, with 6 bases in the middle. Per the germline V gene, CDR1 is KGHSH and CDR2 is LQKENI. The CDR3 has 13 residues.

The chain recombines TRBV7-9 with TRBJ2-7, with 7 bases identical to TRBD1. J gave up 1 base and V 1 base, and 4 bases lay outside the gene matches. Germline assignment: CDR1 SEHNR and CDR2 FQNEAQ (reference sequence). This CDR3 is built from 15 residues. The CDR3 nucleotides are TGTGCCAGCAGCTTAGGACCGGGACAGTCCTACGAGCAGTACTTC. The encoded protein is CASSLGPGQSYEQYF.

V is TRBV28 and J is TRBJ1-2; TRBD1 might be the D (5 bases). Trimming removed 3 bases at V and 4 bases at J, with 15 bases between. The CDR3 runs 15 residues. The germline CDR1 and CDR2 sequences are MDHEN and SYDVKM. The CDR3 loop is CASSFNGGLSYGYTF. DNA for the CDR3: TGTGCCAGCAGTTTCAACGGGGGTTTAAGCTATGGCTACACCTTC.

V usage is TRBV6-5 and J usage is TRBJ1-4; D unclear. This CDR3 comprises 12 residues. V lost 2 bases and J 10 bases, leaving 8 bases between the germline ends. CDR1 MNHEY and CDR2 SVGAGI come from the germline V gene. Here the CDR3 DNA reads TGTGCCAGCAGTTACATCGGTGGAAAACTGTTTTTT. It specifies CASSYIGGKLFF.

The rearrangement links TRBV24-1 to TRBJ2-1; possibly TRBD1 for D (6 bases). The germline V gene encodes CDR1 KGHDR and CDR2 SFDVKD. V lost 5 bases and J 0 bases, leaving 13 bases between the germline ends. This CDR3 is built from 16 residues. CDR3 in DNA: TGTGCCACCAGTGCGGACAGACAAAGCTCCTACAATGAGCAGTTCTTC. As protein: CATSADRQSSYNEQFF.

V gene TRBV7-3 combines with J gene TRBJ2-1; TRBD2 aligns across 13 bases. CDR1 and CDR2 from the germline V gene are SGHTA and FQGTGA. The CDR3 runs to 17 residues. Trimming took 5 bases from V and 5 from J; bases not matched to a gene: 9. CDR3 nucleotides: TGTGCCAGCAGCCAGACTAGCGGGGGGCTACCCAACAATGAGCAGTTCTTC. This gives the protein CASSQTSGGLPNNEQFF.

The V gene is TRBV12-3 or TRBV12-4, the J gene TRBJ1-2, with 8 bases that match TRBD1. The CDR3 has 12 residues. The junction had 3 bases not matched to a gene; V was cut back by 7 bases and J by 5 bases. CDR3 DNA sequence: TGTGCCAGCACCGGACAGGGTTATGGCTACACCTTC. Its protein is CASTGQGYGYTF.

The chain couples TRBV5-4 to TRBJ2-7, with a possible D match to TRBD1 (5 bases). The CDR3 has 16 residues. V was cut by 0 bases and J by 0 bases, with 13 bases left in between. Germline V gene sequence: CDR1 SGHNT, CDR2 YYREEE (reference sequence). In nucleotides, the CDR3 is TGTGCCAGCAGCTTGGACCCCAACAGGAACTCCTACGAGCAGTACTTC. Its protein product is CASSLDPNRNSYEQYF.

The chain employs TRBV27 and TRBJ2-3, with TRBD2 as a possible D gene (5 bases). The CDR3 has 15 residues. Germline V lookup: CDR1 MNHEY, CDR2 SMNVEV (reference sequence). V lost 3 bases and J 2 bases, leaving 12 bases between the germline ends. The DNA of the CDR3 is TGTGCCAGCAGTTTTGGTGGCGGGCCCACAGATACGCAGTATTTT. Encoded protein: CASSFGGGPTDTQYF.

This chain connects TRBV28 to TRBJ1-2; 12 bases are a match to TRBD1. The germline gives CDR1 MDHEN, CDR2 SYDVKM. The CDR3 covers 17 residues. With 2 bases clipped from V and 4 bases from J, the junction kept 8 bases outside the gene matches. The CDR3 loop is CASSLGLPGQGAYGYTF. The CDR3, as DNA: TGTGCCAGCAGTTTAGGACTTCCGGGACAGGGGGCCTATGGCTACACCTTC.

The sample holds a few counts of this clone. CDR3 sequence reads: CASSKEKIGVGGYTF. CDR3 nucleotide sequence: TGTGCCAGCAGCAAAGAGAAGATTGGAGTCGGTGGCTACACCTTC. V usage is TRBV21-1 and J usage is TRBJ1-2. TRBV21-1 is reported as a pseudogene. The CDR3 has 15 amino acids.

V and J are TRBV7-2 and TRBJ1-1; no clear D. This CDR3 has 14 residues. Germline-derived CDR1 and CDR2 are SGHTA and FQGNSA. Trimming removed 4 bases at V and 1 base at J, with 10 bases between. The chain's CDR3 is CASSSPGRNTEAFF. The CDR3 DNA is TGTGCCAGCAGCTCCCCGGGGAGGAACACTGAAGCTTTCTTT.

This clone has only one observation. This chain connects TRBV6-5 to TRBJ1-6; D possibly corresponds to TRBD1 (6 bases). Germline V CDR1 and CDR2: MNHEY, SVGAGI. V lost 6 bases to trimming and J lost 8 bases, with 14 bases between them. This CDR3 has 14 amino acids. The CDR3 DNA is TGTGCCAGCAGGGGCGGGGGCGAGGATTCACCCCTCCACTTT. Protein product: CASRGGGEDSPLHF.

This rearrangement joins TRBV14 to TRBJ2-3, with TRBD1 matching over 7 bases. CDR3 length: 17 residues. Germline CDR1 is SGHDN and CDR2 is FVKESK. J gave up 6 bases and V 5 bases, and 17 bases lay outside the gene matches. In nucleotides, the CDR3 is TGTGCCAGCAGCTTACGAACCCCCCGTGAGGGGGCTGATACGCAGTATTTT. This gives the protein CASSLRTPREGADTQYF.

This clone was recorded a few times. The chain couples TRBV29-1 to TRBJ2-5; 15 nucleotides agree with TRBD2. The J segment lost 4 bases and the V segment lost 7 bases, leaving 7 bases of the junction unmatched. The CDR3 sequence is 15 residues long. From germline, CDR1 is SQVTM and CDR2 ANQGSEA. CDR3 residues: CSAGLAGGYGETQYF. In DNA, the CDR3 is TGCAGCGCGGGACTAGCGGGGGGTTACGGAGAGACCCAGTACTTC.

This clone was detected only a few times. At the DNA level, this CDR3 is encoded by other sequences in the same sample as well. CDR3 coding DNA: TGTGCCAGCAGCGTAGGCGAGGGCTCCTACGAGCAGTACTTC. Its protein product is CASSVGEGSYEQYF. The chain recombines TRBV9 with TRBJ2-7, with D tentatively TRBD2 (5 bases). Trimming stripped 0 bases from V and 0 bases from J, with 7 bases between. This CDR3 comprises 14 residues. The germline V gene has CDR1 SGDLS and CDR2 YYNGEE.

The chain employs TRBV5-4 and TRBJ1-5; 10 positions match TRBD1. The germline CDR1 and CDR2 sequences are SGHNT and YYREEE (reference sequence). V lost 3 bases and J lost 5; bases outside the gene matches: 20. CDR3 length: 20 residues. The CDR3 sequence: CASSCIDRGLGLPTDQPQHF. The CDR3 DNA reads TGTGCCAGCAGCTGTATCGACAGGGGGCTTGGGTTACCGACTGATCAGCCCCAGCATTTT.

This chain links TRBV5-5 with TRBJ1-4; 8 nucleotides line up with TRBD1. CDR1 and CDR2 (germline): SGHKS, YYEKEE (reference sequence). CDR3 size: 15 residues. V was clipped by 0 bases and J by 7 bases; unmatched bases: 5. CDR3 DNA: TGTGCCAGCAGCTTGGGGACAGGGCCGTCTGAAAAACTGTTTTTT. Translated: CASSLGTGPSEKLFF.

The CDR3 region is CASSSGTGSTDTQYF. In DNA, the CDR3 is TGTGCCAGCAGCTCCGGGACAGGTAGCACAGATACGCAGTATTTT. This sequence joins TRBV7-2 and TRBJ2-3; 8 bases are shared with TRBD1. CDR1 is SGHTA, CDR2 FQGNSA, per germline. The trim removed 4 bases at V and 0 bases at J, leaving 3 bases unmatched. CDR3 length equals 15 residues.

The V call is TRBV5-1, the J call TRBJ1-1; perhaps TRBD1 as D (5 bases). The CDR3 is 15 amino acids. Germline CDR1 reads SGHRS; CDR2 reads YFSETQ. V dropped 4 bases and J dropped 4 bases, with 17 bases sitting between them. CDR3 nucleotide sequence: TGCGCCAGCAGCCCTTACGGTGAAGGGGTCACTGAAGCTTTCTTT. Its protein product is CASSPYGEGVTEAFF.